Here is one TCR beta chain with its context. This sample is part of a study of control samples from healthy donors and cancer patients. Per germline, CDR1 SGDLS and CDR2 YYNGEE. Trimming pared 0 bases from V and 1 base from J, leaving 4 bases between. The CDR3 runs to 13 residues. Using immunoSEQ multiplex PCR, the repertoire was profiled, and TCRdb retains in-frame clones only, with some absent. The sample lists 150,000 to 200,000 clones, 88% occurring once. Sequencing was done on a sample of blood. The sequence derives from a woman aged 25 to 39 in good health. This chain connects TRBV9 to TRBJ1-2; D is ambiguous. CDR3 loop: CASSVEVNYGYTF. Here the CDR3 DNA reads TGTGCCAGCAGCGTAGAGGTTAACTATGGCTACACCTTC.